This T cell receptor (beta chain) was profiled in a study of CD8 T cells in Susac syndrome. The length of the CDR3 is 13 residues. Trimming left V 6 bases short and J 5 bases short, with 13 bases between. Germline loops: CDR1 DFQATT, CDR2 SNEGSKA (reference sequence). Reverse transcription of roughly 0.5 to 1 ug RNA was carried out with random hexamers. TCRdb itself ran the immunoSEQ multiplex PCR reads through MiXCR, one entry per CDR3 protein. The table shows about 140,000 distinct CDR3 sequences, with 95% occurring only once. The study, taken as a whole, reports: Individuals included in the TCR sequencing and HLA analysis were acknowledged by the study to be relatively few in number.

With respect to this clonotype: Its antigen is as yet unknown.

Sequencing was performed on CD4+ T cells from PBMCs. This TCR came from a human donor with multiple sclerosis. The rearrangement links TRBV20-1 to TRBJ1-4; maybe TRBD1 (5 bases). The CDR3 sequence: CSARSGTNEKLFF. Here the CDR3 DNA reads TGCAGTGCAAGGTCGGGGACGAATGAAAAACTGTTTTTT.